This TCR beta chain was observed in a study of early T cells in non-severe SARS-CoV-2 infection. This clonotype was recorded many times. CDR3 length: 14 residues. The V gene end was trimmed by 3 bases and the J gene end by 4 bases; junction bases not matched to a gene: 4. In germline, CDR1 is SGDLS, CDR2 YYNGEE. TCRdb analysed the 5' RACE reads with MiXCR anew, one entry per CDR3 protein. The sample carries 65,000 to 95,000 distinct CDR3 sequences, 11% to 15% recorded once. This clonotype was obtained from an adult who was a healthcare worker with PCR-confirmed SARS-CoV-2 infection or an uninfected control (not recorded which). Input material: whole blood. The rearrangement uses TRBV9 and TRBJ2-3; 8 nucleotides line up with TRBD1. The CDR3 DNA sequence: TGTGCCAGCAGCGCCCGACAGGGGTCAGATACGCAGTATTTT. Translation: CASSARQGSDTQYF. The whole variable domain, remainder taken from reference TRBV9 and TRBJ2-3, is DSGVTQTPKHLITATGQRVTLRCSPRSGDLSVYWYQQSLDQGLQFLIQYYNGEERAKGNILERFSAQQFPDLHSELNLSSLELGDSALYFCASSARQGSDTQYFGPGTRLTVL.